This TCR beta chain was retrieved from a study of cytomegalovirus exposure and HLA in healthy donors. The PCR used 60 Vbeta and 13 Jbeta primers. Sequenced by immunoSEQ multiplex PCR; TCRdb stores in-frame clones only, minus some. Among 70,000 to 85,000 clones, under 65% were seen once, and the ten largest hold roughly 4%. There are 14 residues in the CDR3. Trimming pared 5 bases from V and 2 bases from J, leaving 14 bases between. Looked up from germline, CDR1 is SGHDT and CDR2 is YYEEEE. Sequences were obtained from PBMCs. The J gene is TRBJ2-7, the V gene TRBV5-6; weak D call: TRBD1 (7 bases). This TCR was sampled from a male donor in good health and CMV-seropositive. CDR3 DNA sequence: TGTGCCAGCAGTGGCGGGACAGTTACCTACGAGCAGTACTTC. Translation: CASSGGTVTYEQYF.